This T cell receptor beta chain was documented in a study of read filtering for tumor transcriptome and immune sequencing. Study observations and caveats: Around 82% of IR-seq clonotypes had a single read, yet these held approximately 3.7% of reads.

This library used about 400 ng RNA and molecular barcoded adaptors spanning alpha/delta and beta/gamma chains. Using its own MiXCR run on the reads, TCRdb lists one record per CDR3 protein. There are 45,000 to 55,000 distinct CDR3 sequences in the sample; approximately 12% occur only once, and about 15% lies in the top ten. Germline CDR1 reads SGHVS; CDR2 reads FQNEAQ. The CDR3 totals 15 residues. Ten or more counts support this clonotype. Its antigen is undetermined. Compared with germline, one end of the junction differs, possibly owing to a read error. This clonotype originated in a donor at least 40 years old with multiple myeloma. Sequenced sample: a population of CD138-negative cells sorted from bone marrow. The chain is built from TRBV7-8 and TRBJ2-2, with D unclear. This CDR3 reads CASTLIGLNTGELFF. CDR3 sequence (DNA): TGTGCCAGCACCTTAATCGGGCTTAACACCGGGGAGCTGTTTTTT.